The 28 T cell receptor beta chains below come from one sample, sequenced in a study of blood T cell repertoires in COVID-19. Produced via immunoSEQ multiplex PCR; TCRdb's table is partial and in-frame only. Among over 35,000 clones listed, approximately 85% were seen once. Sequencing used peripheral blood. The receptors come from a man in his 60s with active or convalescent COVID-19.

The chain has TRBV2 and TRBJ1-5, with TRBD1 as a possible D gene (6 bases). This CDR3 contains 13 residues. Between the trimmed V and J ends, which lost 7 bases and 6 bases, there was a span of 13 bases. Germline CDR1 reads SNHLY; CDR2 reads FYNNEI. The CDR3 DNA follows: TGTGCCAGCACCCGGGACATCCGTCAGCCCCAGCATTTT. Encoded protein: CASTRDIRQPQHF.

The chain carries TRBV5-1 and TRBJ1-3, with D possibly matching TRBD1 (5 bases). The V end was cut by 5 bases, the J end by 2 bases, with 8 bases between. This CDR3 region has 13 residues. The germline V gene encodes CDR1 SGHRS and CDR2 YFSETQ. CDR3 nucleotides: TGCGCCAGCAGTCTAGGGGCTGGAAACACCATATATTTT. As protein: CASSLGAGNTIYF.

V usage is TRBV19 and J usage is TRBJ1-4; no definite D call. The germline gives CDR1 LNHDA, CDR2 SQIVND (reference sequence). Deletions cut 8 bases from V and 3 bases from J, with 13 bases between. The CDR3 length is 14 residues. As DNA, the CDR3 is TGTGCCAGTGGGAAAGACGGGGCTAATGAAAAACTGTTTTTT. Translated: CASGKDGANEKLFF. The full variable domain, with the rest looked up from reference TRBV19 and TRBJ1-4, is DGGITQSPKYLFRKEGQNVTLSCEQNLNHDAMYWYRQDPGQGLRLIYYSQIVNDFQKGDIAEGYSVSREKKESFPLTVTSAQKNPTAFYLCASGKDGANEKLFFGSGTQLSVL.

The rearrangement joins TRBV19 to TRBJ1-2; 8 positions match TRBD1. J was trimmed by 5 bases and V by 3 bases; bases with no gene match: 11. This CDR3 spans 16 amino acids. CDR1 and CDR2 (germline): LNHDA, SQIVND (reference sequence). CDR3 nucleotide sequence: TGTGCCAGTAGTATTGCCAGGGACAGGTTCGGTTATGGCTACACCTTC. Protein: CASSIARDRFGYGYTF.

The chain has TRBV19 and TRBJ2-1; D remains unclear. CDR3 length equals 14 residues. Germline lookup yields CDR1 LNHDA and CDR2 SQIVND (reference sequence). V dropped 6 bases and J dropped 0 bases, with 9 bases sitting between them. CDR3 bases: TGTGCCAGTAGGGCAGGTAGCTCCTACAATGAGCAGTTCTTC. Translation: CASRAGSSYNEQFF.

The J gene is TRBJ1-2, the V gene TRBV28; unclear D gene. CDR1 MDHEN and CDR2 SYDVKM come from the germline V gene. The germline V and J ends were trimmed by 5 bases and 4 bases, with 11 bases remaining between them. The length of the CDR3 is 13 residues. CDR3 in DNA: TGTGCCAGCAGTCCCCCAGTCACCTATGGCTACACCTTC. This sequence encodes CASSPPVTYGYTF.

The CDR3: CASGQTGAGGAFF. The CDR3 bases are TGTGCTAGTGGTCAGACAGGGGCCGGTGGAGCTTTCTTT. V usage is TRBV12-5 and J usage is TRBJ1-1, with TRBD1 matching 8 bases. The germline V gene has CDR1 LGHNT and CDR2 FRNRAP. The CDR3 contains 13 residues. The ends lost 5 bases at V and 10 bases at J; junction bases unmatched: 9.

The gene calls are TRBV5-1 and TRBJ2-2; possibly TRBD2 for D (5 bases). Germline lookup yields CDR1 SGHRS and CDR2 YFSETQ. This CDR3 is 14 amino acids long. The V and J ends lost 4 bases and 2 bases respectively, with 9 bases between them. The CDR3 region is CASSAGDNTGELFF. In DNA form, the CDR3 reads TGCGCCAGCAGCGCCGGGGATAACACCGGGGAGCTGTTTTTT.

This chain links TRBV28 with TRBJ2-5, with 7 bases identical to TRBD1. CDR1 is MDHEN and CDR2 is SYDVKM in the germline V gene. Trimming removed 5 bases from V and 0 bases from J; junction bases left unmatched: 12. The CDR3 has 17 amino acids. The CDR3: CASSLPGQLTYQETQYF. In nucleotides, the CDR3 is TGTGCCAGCAGTCTCCCGGGACAGCTAACCTACCAAGAGACCCAGTACTTC.

The chain links TRBV19 to TRBJ1-1; 9 bases map to TRBD1. CDR3 length: 17 residues. V was clipped by 2 bases and J by 5 bases; unmatched bases: 12. Germline loops: CDR1 LNHDA, CDR2 SQIVND (reference sequence). CDR3 bases: TGTGCCAGTAGTATACCTGGGGGACAGGGAGGTGGGACTGAAGCTTTCTTT. It specifies CASSIPGGQGGGTEAFF.

This chain uses TRBV18 with TRBJ1-5; 10 nucleotides match TRBD1. The germline V gene has CDR1 KGHSH and CDR2 LQKENI. After removal of 2 bases from V and 6 bases from J, the junction contained 4 bases not matched to a gene. The CDR3 sequence is 15 residues long. The DNA for the CDR3 is TGTGCCAGCTCACCAACGGGACAGGGGAGTCAGCCCCAGCATTTT. Protein sequence: CASSPTGQGSQPQHF.

V is TRBV7-6 and J is TRBJ2-5; D may be TRBD2 (5 bases). Germline lookup yields CDR1 SGHVS and CDR2 FNYEAQ. Deletions cut 2 bases from V and 1 base from J, with 5 bases between. This CDR3 comprises 13 residues. The CDR3: CASSLRGQETQYF. CDR3 nucleotides: TGTGCCAGCAGCTTACGGGGCCAAGAGACCCAGTACTTC.

V usage is TRBV20-1 and J usage is TRBJ2-3, with no clear D. This CDR3 is 10 amino acids long. CDR1 and CDR2 (germline): DFQATT, SNEGSKA (reference sequence). V was shortened by 6 bases and J by 3 bases, with 4 bases between the two germline ends. CDR3 coding DNA: TGCAGTGCGTCTACAGATACGCAGTATTTT. As protein: CSASTDTQYF.

This clone is medium-sized. This chain links TRBV29-1 with TRBJ1-2; TRBD1 matches at 9 bases. This CDR3 has 13 residues. J was trimmed by 7 bases and V by 6 bases; bases with no gene match: 9. Germline V gene data show CDR1 as SQVTM and CDR2 as ANQGSEA. CDR3 sequence: CSVGTGTGIGYTF. As DNA, the CDR3 is TGCAGCGTGGGGACCGGGACAGGGATTGGCTACACCTTC.

The chain recombines TRBV30 with TRBJ2-3, with D maybe TRBD2 (6 bases). V lost 2 bases and J 3 bases, leaving 12 bases between the germline ends. Germline CDR1 reads GTSNPN; CDR2 reads SVGIG (reference sequence). The CDR3 runs to 14 residues. The CDR3 DNA follows: TGTGCCTGGAGTTCGGGAGAGGGGACAGATACGCAGTATTTT. This gives the protein CAWSSGEGTDTQYF. The whole variable domain, remainder taken from reference TRBV30 and TRBJ2-3, is SQTIHQWPATLVQPVGSPLSLECTVEGTSNPNLYWYRQAAGRGLQLLFYSVGIGQISSEVPQNLSASRPQDRQFILSSKKLLLSDSGFYLCAWSSGEGTDTQYFGPGTRLTVL.

This chain connects TRBV5-1 to TRBJ1-1, with D perhaps TRBD1 (5 bases). Germline-derived CDR1 and CDR2 are SGHRS and YFSETQ. The CDR3 is 14 amino acids. Trimming took off 6 bases at V and 1 base at J, with 13 bases between the two ends. The CDR3 spells CASTGGVPNTEAFF. CDR3 coding DNA: TGCGCCAGCACCGGAGGGGTCCCGAACACTGAAGCTTTCTTT.

The chain combines TRBV28 with TRBJ2-7; weak D call: TRBD1 (5 bases). This CDR3 contains 12 residues. With 4 bases removed from V and 4 bases from J, the gap between germline ends came to 8 bases. Germline V gene sequence: CDR1 MDHEN, CDR2 SYDVKM. CDR3 coding DNA: TGTGCCAGCAGTTCGACAGTTTACGAGCAGTACGTC. It translates to CASSSTVYEQYV.

The rearrangement uses TRBV4-1 and TRBJ2-1, with 7 positions matching TRBD2. J gave up 1 base and V 0 bases, and 9 bases lay outside the gene matches. Germline V gene sequence: CDR1 MGHRA, CDR2 YSYEKL. CDR3 length: 18 amino acids. CDR3 DNA sequence: TGCGCCAGCAGCCAAGATTTGCGGGGAGGGCGGTCCTACAATGAGCAGTTCTTC. Protein sequence: CASSQDLRGGRSYNEQFF.

V and J are TRBV9 and TRBJ2-3; 15 nucleotides line up with TRBD2. CDR1 is SGDLS and CDR2 is YYNGEE in the germline V gene. The ends lost 0 bases at V and 1 base at J; junction bases unmatched: 18. The CDR3 spans 23 residues. The DNA for the CDR3 is TGTGCCAGCAGCGTAGCTACCTGGACTAGCGGGGGGGCTTCATTCCCTCGCACAGATACGCAGTATTTT. It codes for CASSVATWTSGGASFPRTDTQYF. The whole variable domain, remainder taken from reference TRBV9 and TRBJ2-3, is DSGVTQTPKHLITATGQRVTLRCSPRSGDLSVYWYQQSLDQGLQFLIQYYNGEERAKGNILERFSAQQFPDLHSELNLSSLELGDSALYFCASSVATWTSGGASFPRTDTQYFGPGTRLTVL.

This chain connects TRBV6-5 to TRBJ1-2; D is uncertain. V dropped 5 bases and J dropped 4 bases, with 5 bases sitting between them. Germline lookup yields CDR1 MNHEY and CDR2 SVGAGI. The CDR3 is 11 residues long. The CDR3 region is CASSNSYGYTF. The CDR3 bases are TGTGCCAGCAGTAACAGCTATGGCTACACCTTC.

The chain combines TRBV6-5 with TRBJ1-3; D is undetermined. The CDR3 spans 12 residues. Germline loops: CDR1 MNHEY, CDR2 SVGAGI. V lost 8 bases and J 0 bases, leaving 5 bases between the germline ends. CDR3 loop: CASSHSGNTIYF. DNA for the CDR3: TGTGCCAGCTCACACTCTGGAAACACCATATATTTT.

This clone occurred a few times. This chain joins TRBV5-6 and TRBJ2-7; 8 bases are a match to TRBD2. This CDR3 is 15 amino acids long. Germline V gives CDR1 SGHDT, CDR2 YYEEEE. With V trimmed by 0 bases and J by 4 bases, 6 bases remained unmatched. The DNA for the CDR3 is TGTGCCAGCAGCTTGGCCGGCGGGGGGACTTACGAGCAGTACGTC. It specifies CASSLAGGGTYEQYV.

CDR3 loop: CASSFAPGTSPDTQYF. In nucleotides, the CDR3 is TGTGCCAGCAGCTTTGCCCCCGGGACTAGCCCTGATACGCAGTATTTT. The chain has TRBV7-2 and TRBJ2-3; 9 bases agree with TRBD2. The CDR3 sequence is 16 residues long. CDR1 and CDR2 (germline): SGHTA, FQGNSA. J gave up 6 bases and V 3 bases, and 10 bases lay outside the gene matches.

The chain employs TRBV6-6 and TRBJ1-2, with 7 bases lining up with TRBD1. V was clipped by 0 bases and J by 8 bases; unmatched bases: 6. The germline CDR1 and CDR2 sequences are MNHNY and SVGAGI (reference sequence). The CDR3 length is 14 residues. CDR3 loop: CASSYSQTGSGYTF. The CDR3 nucleotides read TGTGCCAGCAGTTACTCCCAGACAGGGTCCGGCTACACCTTC.

V and J are TRBV18 and TRBJ2-1, with 8 bases identical to TRBD2. V was pared by 6 bases and J by 4 bases, with 11 bases of the junction left unmatched. The CDR3 sequence is 16 residues long. Germline CDR1 reads KGHSH; CDR2 reads LQKENI. The DNA for the CDR3 is TGTGCCAGCTCCCCTCGGAGAGCGGGGGTATACAATGAGCAGTTCTTC. This translates into CASSPRRAGVYNEQFF.

The chain has TRBV20-1 and TRBJ1-2, with 9 bases aligning to TRBD1. The CDR3 contains 13 residues. The germline gives CDR1 DFQATT, CDR2 SNEGSKA (reference sequence). The trim removed 4 bases at V and 9 bases at J, leaving 9 bases unmatched. The chain's CDR3 is CSATEGQGISYTF. The CDR3 nucleotides read TGCAGTGCTACTGAGGGACAGGGAATAAGCTACACCTTC.

The rearrangement uses TRBV7-2 and TRBJ2-3; D is ambiguous. Trimming took off 5 bases at V and 1 base at J, with 10 bases between the two ends. Germline CDR1 and CDR2: SGHTA and FQGNSA. This CDR3 is built from 14 residues. DNA for the CDR3: TGTGCCAGCAGCCAACTCCGGGGCACAGATACGCAGTATTTT. Its translation: CASSQLRGTDTQYF.

This clone was seen a few times. The chain uses TRBV19 and TRBJ1-3; D ambiguous. The length of the CDR3 is 13 residues. From germline, CDR1 is LNHDA and CDR2 SQIVND (reference sequence). V was clipped by 3 bases and J by 4 bases, with 7 bases between them. Here the CDR3 reads CASSMGGGNTIYF. The CDR3 DNA sequence: TGTGCCAGTAGTATGGGAGGAGGAAACACCATATATTTT. Drawing the rest from reference TRBV19 and TRBJ1-3, the complete variable domain is DGGITQSPKYLFRKEGQNVTLSCEQNLNHDAMYWYRQDPGQGLRLIYYSQIVNDFQKGDIAEGYSVSREKKESFPLTVTSAQKNPTAFYLCASSMGGGNTIYFGEGSWLTVV.